The 23 T cell receptor beta chains below all came from one sample that was sequenced in a study of regulatory T cells in long-lasting Graves disease. Regarding time point: newly diagnosed GD, antithyroid drugs for less than 3 months. RNA isolated from PBMCs was used to make the TCR library. Construction of TCR beta libraries relied on iRepertoire HTBI primers and on Arm-PCR targeting CDR3 regions. MiXCR, run by TCRdb on the multiplex PCR reads, gives a single entry per CDR3 protein. The table includes fewer than 500,000 distinct CDR3 sequences, about a sixth detected once. This same sample was also taken into another study, of T cells in Graves' hyperthyroidism and ophthalmopathy.

This material consisted of peripheral blood mononuclear cells (PBMCs), taken at new diagnosis, from a patient treated with antithyroid drugs. The receptors here all came from a man in his forties or fifties with Graves disease.

This clonotype was picked up many times. J is TRBJ2-5 and V is TRBV2, with D unclear. The CDR3 is 12 residues long. The V end lost 3 bases, the J end lost 5 bases, and 7 bases lay between the germline ends. CDR1 and CDR2 (germline): SNHLY, FYNNEI. CDR3 DNA: TGTGCCAGCAGTGAGGGGTTTGAGACCCAGTACTTC. Protein: CASSEGFETQYF.

A remark on this clonotype: A much larger clone is a single base away; this may be a read error. The V call is TRBV28, the J call TRBJ2-7; D may be TRBD2 (6 bases). CDR1 MDHEN and CDR2 SYDVKM come from the germline V gene. The CDR3 is 14 residues long. The DNA for the CDR3 is TGTGCCAGCGGGGAGGACAAGTTCTCCTACGAGCAGCACTTC. Its translation is CASGEDKFSYEQHF.

This clonotype was picked up a small number of times. This chain links TRBV4-1 with TRBJ1-1, with TRBD1 as a possible D gene (6 bases). Germline CDR1 is MGHRA and CDR2 is YSYEKL. Trimming took off 1 base at V and 6 bases at J, with 18 bases between the two ends. The CDR3 has 16 amino acids. The CDR3 sequence: CASSQVGGARTAEAFF. DNA of the CDR3: TGCGCCAGCAGCCAAGTGGGGGGGGCGCGAACCGCTGAAGCTTTCTTT.

This clonotype has ten or more counts. Germline is not matched at one junction end, which may reflect a read error. The gene calls are TRBV7-9 and TRBJ2-5; no reliable D call. The CDR3 sequence is 16 residues long. The V gene's germline CDR1 is SEHNR and CDR2 FQNEAQ (reference sequence). CDR3 bases: TGTGCCAGCAGCAACCCTTCGACCCCATCACAAGAGGCCCAGTACTTC. Encoded protein: CASSNPSTPSQEAQYF.

The chain recombines TRBV28 with TRBJ1-2; D is possibly TRBD1 (6 bases). The CDR3 is 14 residues long. The germline V gene encodes CDR1 MDHEN and CDR2 SYDVKM. Trimming cost V 3 bases and J 1 base, with 9 bases left between them. CDR3 coding DNA: TGTGCCAGCAGTTTCGGGGGCCTTAACTATGGCTACACCTTC. Residues: CASSFGGLNYGYTF.

This clonotype was seen more than once but under ten times. The chain combines TRBV29-1 with TRBJ1-2, with 7 bases matching TRBD1. The trim removed 4 bases at V and 3 bases at J, leaving 2 bases unmatched. Per the germline V gene, CDR1 is SQVTM and CDR2 is ANQGSEA. The CDR3 runs 12 residues. The CDR3 protein is CSVATGDYGYTF. The CDR3 DNA reads TGCAGCGTTGCCACAGGGGACTATGGCTACACCTTC.

This clonotype occurred many times. The chain combines TRBV11-2 with TRBJ2-2, with 8 bases matching TRBD2. Germline V lookup: CDR1 SGHAT, CDR2 FQNNGV. This CDR3 comprises 18 residues. The V segment lost 6 bases and the J segment 2 bases; nucleotides outside the gene matches: 14. CDR3 sequence (DNA): TGTGCCAGCAGATCAAGGCTCCGGGGGGGCTTTAACACCGGGGAGCTGTTTTTT. This encodes CASRSRLRGGFNTGELFF.

Many counts were recorded for this clonotype. The rearrangement uses TRBV6-2 or TRBV6-3 and TRBJ1-6; D uncertain. CDR3 size: 14 residues. V lost 1 base, J lost 9 bases, and 10 bases lay in between. Germline V lookup: CDR1 MNHEY, CDR2 SVGEGT. The CDR3 nucleotides are TGTGCCAGCAGTTACTTCGGGGTCCTTTCACCCCTCCACTTT. Encoded protein: CASSYFGVLSPLHF.

This chain links TRBV3-1 with TRBJ2-1; 15 bases line up with TRBD2. Looked up from germline, CDR1 is LGHDT and CDR2 is YNNKEL (reference sequence). Trimming at V came to 1 base and at J to 10 bases, leaving 5 bases not matched to a gene. The CDR3 runs to 16 residues. The CDR3 bases are TGTGCCAGCAGCCAAGGGGGACTAGCGGGAGGTCAGGAGCAGTTCTTC. It translates to CASSQGGLAGGQEQFF.

This clonotype was found a few times. This chain connects TRBV19 to TRBJ2-3; weak D call: TRBD2 (6 bases). The tail of the sequence fits TRBJ2-5 better, so the J call may be wrong. CDR1 and CDR2 (germline): LNHDA, SQIVND (reference sequence). There are 12 residues in the CDR3. The CDR3 sequence is CASKGGGETQYF. The CDR3 DNA follows: TGTGCCAGTAAGGGAGGTGGAGAGACCCAGTACTTC.

Many counts were recorded for this clonotype. V and J are TRBV5-1 and TRBJ2-1; TRBD2 might be the D (6 bases). Germline CDR1 and CDR2: SGHRS and YFSETQ. The CDR3 totals 13 residues. The V and J ends lost 5 bases and 9 bases respectively, with 15 bases between them. CDR3 sequence reads: CASREGVTTEQFF. Written as DNA, the CDR3 is TGCGCCAGCAGGGAGGGAGTCACAACTGAGCAGTTCTTC.

This clonotype was observed many times. The chain employs TRBV20-1 and TRBJ2-7, with 9 bases lining up with TRBD2. The CDR3 runs to 15 residues. With 5 bases clipped from V and 2 bases from J, the junction kept 10 bases outside the gene matches. Per germline, CDR1 DFQATT and CDR2 SNEGSKA (reference sequence). Here the CDR3 reads CSALKTTSGPYEQYF. CDR3 coding DNA: TGCAGTGCTTTGAAAACGACTAGCGGTCCCTACGAGCAGTACTTC.

This clonotype was recorded many times. This chain joins TRBV7-9 and TRBJ2-5, with 12 nucleotides matching TRBD2. V lost 2 bases, J lost 5 bases, and 9 bases stayed unmatched. This CDR3 has 17 residues. Per germline, CDR1 SEHNR and CDR2 FQNEAQ (reference sequence). CDR3 coding DNA: TGTGCCAGCAGCTTATTTCCTAGCGGGAGGGAGGGTGAGACCCAGTACTTC. Protein sequence: CASSLFPSGREGETQYF.

This clonotype was seen ten or more times. The gene calls are TRBV9 and TRBJ2-1; D remains unclear. The ends were cut back, 0 bases at V and 2 bases at J, with 15 bases in the middle. In germline, CDR1 is SGDLS, CDR2 YYNGEE. There are 17 residues in the CDR3. CDR3 loop: CASSVGGLGGAYNEQFF. The CDR3 bases are TGTGCCAGCAGCGTAGGGGGTCTTGGTGGGGCCTACAATGAGCAGTTCTTC. Full variable domain (remainder filled in from reference TRBV9 and TRBJ2-1): DSGVTQTPKHLITATGQRVTLRCSPRSGDLSVYWYQQSLDQGLQFLIQYYNGEERAKGNILERFSAQQFPDLHSELNLSSLELGDSALYFCASSVGGLGGAYNEQFFGPGTRLTVL.

This clonotype was seen more than once but under ten times. The chain has TRBV20-1 and TRBJ2-1, with D maybe TRBD1 (6 bases). V lost 2 bases, J lost 4 bases, and 15 bases lay in between. Germline assignment: CDR1 DFQATT and CDR2 SNEGSKA (reference sequence). CDR3 length equals 15 residues. The CDR3, as DNA: TGCAGTGCTAGAAGAGCCGGGACAAAATACAATGAGCAGTTCTTC. The encoded protein is CSARRAGTKYNEQFF.

The rearrangement uses TRBV20-1 and TRBJ1-5, with D maybe TRBD1 (6 bases). V gave up 6 bases and J gave up 3 bases, with 21 bases separating them. Germline V CDR1 and CDR2: DFQATT, SNEGSKA (reference sequence). This CDR3 has 16 amino acids. This CDR3 reads CSALGGARSDNQPQHF. The CDR3 DNA follows: TGCAGTGCGCTCGGGGGGGCGCGTAGCGACAATCAGCCCCAGCATTTT.

This clonotype was found a few times. This rearrangement joins TRBV3-1 to TRBJ2-1, with TRBD2 matching 10 bases. This CDR3 is built from 14 residues. Germline CDR1 reads LGHDT; CDR2 reads YNNKEL (reference sequence). Unmatched junction bases numbered 4, after V lost 7 bases and J lost 4 bases. The chain's CDR3 is CASTTAGGYNEQFF. The CDR3 nucleotides read TGTGCCAGCACTACAGCGGGAGGGTACAATGAGCAGTTCTTC.

This clonotype was picked up many times. The gene calls are TRBV4-1 and TRBJ1-1, with D hard to call. The CDR3 length is 13 residues. Germline-derived CDR1 and CDR2 are MGHRA and YSYEKL. The V end lost 6 bases, the J end lost 5 bases, and 13 bases lay between the germline ends. CDR3 residues: CASRSTRGTEAFF. For the CDR3, the DNA is TGCGCCAGCAGGTCCACTCGAGGAACTGAAGCTTTCTTT.

This sequence joins TRBV27 and TRBJ1-1; 7 bases are a match to TRBD1. This CDR3 has 15 amino acids. The V gene's germline CDR1 is MNHEY and CDR2 SMNVEV (reference sequence). V was pared by 4 bases and J by 3 bases, with 8 bases of the junction left unmatched. The DNA for the CDR3 is TGTGCCAGCAGTTCGACAGGGCGTCGGTACACTGAAGCTTTCTTT. Translation: CASSSTGRRYTEAFF.

This clonotype was observed a few times. This chain links TRBV30 with TRBJ2-3, with D possibly being TRBD2 (6 bases). This CDR3 is 15 amino acids long. Germline loops: CDR1 GTSNPN, CDR2 SVGIG (reference sequence). With 2 bases removed from V and 0 bases from J, the gap between germline ends came to 12 bases. CDR3 bases: TGTGCCTGGAGTCGGGGAGGTTCTAGCACAGATACGCAGTATTTT. Translated: CAWSRGGSSTDTQYF. Using reference TRBV30 and TRBJ2-3 for the parts outside the CDR3, the full variable domain is SQTIHQWPATLVQPVGSPLSLECTVEGTSNPNLYWYRQAAGRGLQLLFYSVGIGQISSEVPQNLSASRPQDRQFILSSKKLLLSDSGFYLCAWSRGGSSTDTQYFGPGTRLTVL.

This clonotype has a handful of counts. V and J are TRBV28 and TRBJ2-1; D is uncertain. The CDR3 has 11 residues. CDR1 MDHEN and CDR2 SYDVKM come from the germline V gene. V shed 2 bases and J shed 8 bases, with 4 bases lying between them. CDR3 DNA sequence: TGTGCCAGCAGTTTAAACGATGAGCAGTTCTTC. It translates to CASSLNDEQFF.

CDR3 protein: CSASTGTANTGELFF. DNA of the CDR3: TGCAGTGCTAGCACCGGGACAGCGAACACCGGGGAGCTGTTTTTT. The rearrangement links TRBV20-1 to TRBJ2-2; 7 bases fit TRBD1. This CDR3 spans 15 amino acids. Per the germline V gene, CDR1 is DFQATT and CDR2 is SNEGSKA (reference sequence). J lost 0 bases, V lost 3 bases, and 4 bases had no gene match.

This clonotype was seen at least ten times. The CDR3 loop is CASSIFADTQYF. In DNA, the CDR3 is TGTGCCAGCAGCATATTCGCAGATACGCAGTATTTT. This chain connects TRBV7-2 to TRBJ2-3; D remains ambiguous. The V and J ends lost 5 bases and 4 bases respectively, with 7 bases between them. The CDR3 contains 12 residues. Germline values: CDR1 SGHTA, CDR2 FQGNSA.